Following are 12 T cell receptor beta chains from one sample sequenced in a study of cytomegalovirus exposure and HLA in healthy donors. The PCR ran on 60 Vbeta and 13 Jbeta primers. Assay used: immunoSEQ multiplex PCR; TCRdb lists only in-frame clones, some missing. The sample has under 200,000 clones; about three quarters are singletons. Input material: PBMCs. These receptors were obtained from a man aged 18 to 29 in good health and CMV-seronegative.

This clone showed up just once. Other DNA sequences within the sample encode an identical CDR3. Here the CDR3 reads CASSGTTGPAYEQYF. The CDR3 DNA is TGTGCCAGCAGTGGAACAACAGGGCCAGCCTACGAGCAGTACTTC. The chain joins TRBV11-2 to TRBJ2-7; possible D gene TRBD1, 6 bases. Trimming removed 6 bases at V and 2 bases at J, with 17 bases between. The germline V gene encodes CDR1 SGHAT and CDR2 FQNNGV. The CDR3 is 15 residues long.

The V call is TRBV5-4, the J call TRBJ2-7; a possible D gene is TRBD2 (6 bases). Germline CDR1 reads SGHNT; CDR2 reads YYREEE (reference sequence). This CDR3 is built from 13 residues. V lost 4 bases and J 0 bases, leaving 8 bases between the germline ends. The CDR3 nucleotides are TGTGCCAGCAGCGTGACTAGCTCCTACGAGCAGTACTTC. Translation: CASSVTSSYEQYF.

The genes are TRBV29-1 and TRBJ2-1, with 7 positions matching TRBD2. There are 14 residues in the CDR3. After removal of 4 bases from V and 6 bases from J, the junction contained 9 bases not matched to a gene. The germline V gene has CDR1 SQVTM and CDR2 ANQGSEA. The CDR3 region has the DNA TGCAGCGTTGCACTGACTAGCAACCTCAATGAGCAGTTCTTC. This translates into CSVALTSNLNEQFF.

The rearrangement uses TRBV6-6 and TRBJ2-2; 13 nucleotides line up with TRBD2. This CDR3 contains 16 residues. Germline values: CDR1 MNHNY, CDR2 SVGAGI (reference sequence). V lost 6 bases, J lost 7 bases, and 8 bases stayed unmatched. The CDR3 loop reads CASSPGLAGVHGELFF. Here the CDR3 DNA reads TGTGCCAGCAGCCCTGGACTAGCGGGAGTTCACGGGGAGCTGTTTTTT.

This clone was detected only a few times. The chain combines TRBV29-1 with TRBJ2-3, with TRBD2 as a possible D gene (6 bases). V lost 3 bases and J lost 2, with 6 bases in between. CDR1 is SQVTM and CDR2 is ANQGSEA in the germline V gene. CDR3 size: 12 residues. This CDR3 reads CSVERDTDTQYF. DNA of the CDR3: TGCAGCGTTGAGCGGGACACAGATACGCAGTATTTT.

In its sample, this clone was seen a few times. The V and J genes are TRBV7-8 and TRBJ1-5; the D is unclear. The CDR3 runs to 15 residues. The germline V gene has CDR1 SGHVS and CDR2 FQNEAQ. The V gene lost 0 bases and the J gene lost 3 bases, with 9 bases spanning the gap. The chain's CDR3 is CASSLARRSNQPQHF. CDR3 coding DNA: TGTGCCAGCAGCTTAGCGCGGCGGTCCAATCAGCCCCAGCATTTT.

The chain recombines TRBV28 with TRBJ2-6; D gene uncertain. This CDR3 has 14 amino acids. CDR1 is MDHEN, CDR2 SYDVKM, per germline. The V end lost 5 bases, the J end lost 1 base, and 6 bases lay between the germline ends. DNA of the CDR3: TGTGCCAGCAGTGTCCAGTCTGGGGCCAACGTCCTGACTTTC. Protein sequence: CASSVQSGANVLTF. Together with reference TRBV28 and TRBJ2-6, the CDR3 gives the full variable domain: DVKVTQSSRYLVKRTGEKVFLECVQDMDHENMFWYRQDPGLGLRLIYFSYDVKMKEKGDIPEGYSVSREKKERFSLILESASTNQTSMYLCASSVQSGANVLTFGAGSRLTVL.

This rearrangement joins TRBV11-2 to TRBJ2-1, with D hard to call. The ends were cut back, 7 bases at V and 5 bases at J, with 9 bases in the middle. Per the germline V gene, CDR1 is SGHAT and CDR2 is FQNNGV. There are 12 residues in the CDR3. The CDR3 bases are TGTGCCAGCACCTTTCTCCACAATGAGCAGTTCTTC. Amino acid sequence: CASTFLHNEQFF.

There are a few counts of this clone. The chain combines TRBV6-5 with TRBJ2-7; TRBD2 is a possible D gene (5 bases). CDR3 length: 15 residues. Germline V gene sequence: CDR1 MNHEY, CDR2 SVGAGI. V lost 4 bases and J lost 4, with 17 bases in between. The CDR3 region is CASSLRASSPYEQYF. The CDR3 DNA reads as TGTGCCAGCAGTTTGAGGGCCTCCTCCCCTTACGAGCAGTACTTC.

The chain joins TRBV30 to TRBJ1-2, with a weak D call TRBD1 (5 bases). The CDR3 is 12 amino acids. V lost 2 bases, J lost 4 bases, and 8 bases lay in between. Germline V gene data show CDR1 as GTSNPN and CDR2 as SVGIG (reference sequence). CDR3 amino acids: CAWSMGGYGYTF. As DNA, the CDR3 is TGTGCCTGGAGTATGGGGGGCTATGGCTACACCTTC.

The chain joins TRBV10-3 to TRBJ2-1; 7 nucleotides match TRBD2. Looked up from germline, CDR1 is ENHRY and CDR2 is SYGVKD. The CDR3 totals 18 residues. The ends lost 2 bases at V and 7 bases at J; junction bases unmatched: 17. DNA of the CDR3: TGTGCCATCAGTGAGAAGCGGTTACCTCACCCGGGGGGAAATGAGCAGTTCTTC. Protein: CAISEKRLPHPGGNEQFF.

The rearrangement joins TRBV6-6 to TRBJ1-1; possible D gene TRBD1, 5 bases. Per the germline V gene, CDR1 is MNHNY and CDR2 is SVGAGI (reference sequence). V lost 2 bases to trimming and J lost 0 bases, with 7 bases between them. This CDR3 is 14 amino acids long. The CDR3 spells CASSYRTMNTEAFF. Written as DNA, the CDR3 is TGTGCCAGCAGTTACCGGACAATGAACACTGAAGCTTTCTTT.